What follows is one T cell receptor beta chain and its context. This sample is part of a study of blood T cell repertoires in COVID-19. The CDR3 covers 16 residues. Per germline, CDR1 LNHDA and CDR2 SQIVND (reference sequence). Trimming took 6 bases from V and 5 from J; bases not matched to a gene: 8. Clones were sequenced by immunoSEQ multiplex PCR, and TCRdb holds only the in-frame ones, with some missing. This repertoire shows tens of thousands of clones, roughly three quarters found once; its top ten account for approximately 22%. The sample comprised peripheral blood. The receptor's source is a human donor in a cohort sampled during active COVID-19. The chain carries TRBV19 and TRBJ2-5; 14 bases agree with TRBD2. Here the CDR3 reads CASSSGLAGVGETQYF. CDR3 DNA sequence: TGTGCCAGTAGCTCGGGACTAGCGGGAGTCGGGGAGACCCAGTACTTC.